These 15 T cell receptor beta chains were sequenced from one sample in a study of vaccination and CD4 T cells after COVID-19 (dated by TCRdb to the early 2020s). Receptor libraries were prepared by PCR. The data were produced on an Illumina iSeq 100. TCR sequencing of DNA from cultured CD4+ T cells used the Oncomine TCR Beta short-read assay at the Johns Hopkins FTIC core. In-frame beta chains were kept once TCRdb had trimmed the public reads at Q25 with fastp and called clones with MiXCR. Rows matching on CDR3 protein sequence are summarized as one entry with the most common DNA and genes. The sample table records 7,500 to 9,500 distinct CDR3 sequences; about 19% of these occur just once. The ten biggest clones cover roughly 9% of the sample. What the treatment or condition label conveys for this sample: approximately 9-day PBMC culture with coronavirus spike peptide pools or control peptides (ViraFEST assay).

Their specific antigens are unknown. This specimen was CD4+ T cells from blood, cultured in vitro, taken after SARS-CoV-2 vaccination. The receptors originated from a human donor who had recovered from COVID-19.

There are a few counts of this clonotype. The chain joins TRBV28 to TRBJ1-1; no clear D. The CDR3 length is 11 residues. CDR1 is MDHEN and CDR2 is SYDVKM in the germline V gene. V lost 7 bases to trimming and J lost 7 bases, with 10 bases between them. For the CDR3, the DNA is TGTGCCAGCATGAGGGCCTATGAAGCTTTCTTT. The encoded protein is CASMRAYEAFF.

This clonotype has only one observation. The chain carries TRBV19 and TRBJ1-1; D not certain. CDR3 length equals 13 residues. CDR1 is LNHDA, CDR2 SQIVND, per germline (reference sequence). The V end was cut by 7 bases, the J end by 0 bases, with 9 bases between. This chain's CDR3 is CASITTMNTEAFF. For the CDR3, the DNA is TGTGCCAGTATTACAACCATGAACACTGAAGCTTTCTTT.

This clonotype is medium-sized in the sample. The rearrangement joins TRBV4-1 to TRBJ1-2, with a weak D call TRBD1 (5 bases). CDR1 is MGHRA and CDR2 is YSYEKL in the germline V gene. The CDR3 sequence is 11 residues long. With 8 bases removed from V and 4 bases from J, the gap between germline ends came to 8 bases. Here the CDR3 reads CASGASYGYTF. CDR3 DNA sequence: TGCGCCAGCGGGGCTTCCTATGGCTACACCTTC.

By share, this clonotype ranks as medium-sized (0.01 to 0.1%). The V gene is TRBV28, the J gene TRBJ1-1; TRBD1 is a possible D gene (5 bases). Trimming pared 2 bases from V and 4 bases from J, leaving 14 bases between. Germline V lookup: CDR1 MDHEN, CDR2 SYDVKM. This CDR3 is built from 15 residues. CDR3 nucleotide sequence: TGTGCCAGCAGTTTAAACACGGGGCGGGGCACTGAAGCTTTCTTT. Its translation: CASSLNTGRGTEAFF.

This clonotype has just a few counts. The chain recombines TRBV5-4 with TRBJ2-5; TRBD2 aligns across 7 bases. Germline CDR1 is SGHNT and CDR2 is YYREEE (reference sequence). The CDR3 consists of 16 residues. V trimming: 4 bases; J trimming: 3 bases; junction bases outside the gene matches: 12. The CDR3 DNA follows: TGTGCCAGCAGCCCCATCCCTTGGGGGGGGGAAGAGACCCAGTACTTC. This sequence encodes CASSPIPWGGEETQYF.

The chain combines TRBV6-5 with TRBJ1-5, with 8 bases matching TRBD1. V shed 2 bases, J shed 9 bases, and the junction held 6 bases outside the gene matches. Germline V gene sequence: CDR1 MNHEY, CDR2 SVGAGI. The CDR3 covers 14 residues. The CDR3 coding sequence is TGTGCCAGCAGTTACGGGGGGACAGGTCGGCCCCAGCATTTT. Translation: CASSYGGTGRPQHF.

The genes are TRBV4-2 and TRBJ2-3, with D possibly matching TRBD2 (6 bases). The V and J ends lost 0 bases and 0 bases respectively, with 10 bases between them. Germline CDR1 LGHNA, CDR2 YNFKEQ. CDR3 length equals 16 residues. The CDR3 sequence is CASSQDRGTSTDTQYF. The CDR3, as DNA: TGTGCCAGCAGCCAAGATCGCGGGACTAGCACAGATACGCAGTATTTT.

By sample share, this clonotype is medium-sized. The chain has TRBV20-1 and TRBJ2-5; TRBD2 might be the D (5 bases). The V gene lost 5 bases and the J gene lost 5 bases, with 15 bases spanning the gap. CDR1 and CDR2 (germline): DFQATT, SNEGSKA (reference sequence). The CDR3 loop spans 13 amino acids. CDR3 amino acids: CSAWVGGLETQYF. The CDR3 DNA reads TGCAGTGCTTGGGTGGGCGGGTTGGAGACCCAGTACTTC.

In its sample, this clonotype was seen many times. The rearrangement joins TRBV7-8 to TRBJ2-7; D possibly corresponds to TRBD2 (6 bases). The V and J ends lost 2 bases and 7 bases respectively, with 18 bases between them. The germline V gene encodes CDR1 SGHVS and CDR2 FQNEAQ. The CDR3 totals 15 residues. The CDR3 spells CASSLSNSQAGEQYF. Here the CDR3 DNA reads TGTGCCAGCAGCTTAAGCAATTCGCAGGCGGGGGAGCAGTACTTC. Using reference TRBV7-8 and TRBJ2-7 for the parts outside the CDR3, the full variable domain is GAGVSQSPRYKVAKRGQDVALRCDPISGHVSLFWYQQALGQGPEFLTYFQNEAQLDKSGLPSDRFFAERPEGSVSTLKIQRTQQEDSAVYLCASSLSNSQAGEQYFGPGTRLTVT.

By sample share, this clonotype is medium-sized. CDR3 loop: CAISESGGGEQYF. For the CDR3, the DNA is TGTGCCATCAGTGAGTCGGGAGGTGGCGAGCAGTACTTC. The chain employs TRBV10-3 and TRBJ2-7, with D maybe TRBD2 (6 bases). Looked up from germline, CDR1 is ENHRY and CDR2 is SYGVKD. Deletions cut 0 bases from V and 6 bases from J, with 9 bases between. The CDR3 length is 13 residues.

The chain couples TRBV4-2 to TRBJ2-3; D is ambiguous. Deletions cut 2 bases from V and 3 bases from J, with 9 bases between. Germline V gene lookup returns CDR1 LGHNA and CDR2 YNFKEQ. This CDR3 comprises 14 residues. CDR3 sequence reads: CASSQTDRTDTQYF. CDR3 sequence (DNA): TGTGCCAGCAGCCAAACGGACCGGACAGATACGCAGTATTTT.

The chain employs TRBV12-3 or TRBV12-4 and TRBJ1-1; D not certain. Between the trimmed V and J ends, which lost 3 bases and 4 bases, there was a span of 12 bases. The CDR3 extends over 14 amino acids. The CDR3: CASSLSGILTEAFF. In DNA form, the CDR3 reads TGTGCCAGCAGTTTGAGCGGGATTCTCACTGAAGCTTTCTTT.

This clonotype was found a few times. The rearrangement uses TRBV11-3 and TRBJ2-7; TRBD2 matches 8 bases. The V gene's germline CDR1 is SGHNT and CDR2 YENEEA. The CDR3 has 15 residues. The V gene end was trimmed by 2 bases and the J gene end by 2 bases; junction bases not matched to a gene: 5. The CDR3 spells CASSLSGRGTYEQYF. CDR3 sequence (DNA): TGTGCCAGCAGCTTATCCGGGAGGGGCACCTACGAGCAGTACTTC. The entire variable domain, with the rest obtained from reference TRBV11-3 and TRBJ2-7, is as follows: EAGVVQSPRYKIIEKKQPVAFWCNPISGHNTLYWYLQNLGQGPELLIRYENEEAVDDSQLPKDRFSAERLKGVDSTLKIQPAELGDSAVYLCASSLSGRGTYEQYFGPGTRLTVT.

Note on this clonotype: The likely explanation is a read error, given a far larger clone one base away. V and J are TRBV7-2 and TRBJ2-3, with a weak D call TRBD2 (6 bases). The CDR3 loop spans 15 amino acids. V was shortened by 4 bases and J by 4 bases, with 15 bases between the two germline ends. CDR1 SGHTA and CDR2 FQGNSA come from the germline V gene. CDR3 DNA: TGTGCCAGCAGCTCCCTAGGGGCTAGCGCAGATACGCAGTATTTT. This sequence encodes CASSSLGASADTQYF.

Comment on this clonotype: No conserved phenylalanine or tryptophan ends this CDR3, so it is likely a read error. CDR3 coding DNA: TGTGCCAGCAGTGCCGAAGGGGGCTCTGGGGCCAACGTCCTGACTTCC. It is translated as CASSAEGGSGANVLTS. The rearrangement uses TRBV2 and TRBJ2-6; a possible D gene is TRBD1 (6 bases). CDR1 and CDR2 from the germline V gene are SNHLY and FYNNEI. Trimming took off 4 bases at V and 0 bases at J, with 10 bases between the two ends. The CDR3 is 16 amino acids.